This passage covers 15 T cell receptor beta chains from one sample sequenced in a study of regulatory T cells in long-lasting Graves disease. Time point denoted: persistent/refractory GD, antithyroid drugs over 5 years with positive TRAb. Following extraction of RNA from PBMCs, that RNA was used to make the TCR library. To make TCR beta libraries, researchers used iRepertoire HTBI primers and Arm-PCR of CDR3 regions. TCRdb reanalysed the multiplex PCR reads using MiXCR and keeps one entry per CDR3 protein. Altogether about 430,000 distinct CDR3 sequences are present, roughly 21% being singletons, with the ten largest covering roughly 13%. Sequenced here: peripheral blood mononuclear cells (PBMCs), sampled when the disease was refractory, from a patient treated with antithyroid drugs. The receptors come from a female donor with Graves disease.

The chain has TRBV20-1 and TRBJ1-6; tentative D call: TRBD1 (5 bases). The germline V and J ends were trimmed by 0 bases and 10 bases, with 7 bases remaining between them. From germline, CDR1 is DFQATT and CDR2 SNEGSKA (reference sequence). The CDR3 length is 12 residues. The CDR3 is CSARETDSPLHF. The CDR3 DNA follows: TGCAGTGCTAGAGAGACAGACTCACCCCTCCACTTT.

The table lists this clonotype with a few counts. The chain employs TRBV14 and TRBJ1-1; D is perhaps TRBD1 (5 bases). V was cut by 8 bases and J by 0 bases, with 19 bases left in between. The CDR3 length is 16 residues. From germline, CDR1 is SGHDN and CDR2 FVKESK. The chain's CDR3 is CASQPPGSPMNTEAFF. CDR3 sequence (DNA): TGTGCCAGCCAACCTCCAGGGAGTCCCATGAACACTGAAGCTTTCTTT.

This clonotype was detected ten times or more. The rearrangement joins TRBV28 to TRBJ1-1; perhaps TRBD1 as D (5 bases). Germline V gives CDR1 MDHEN, CDR2 SYDVKM. The CDR3 length is 15 residues. Trimming took 4 bases from V and 6 from J, leaving 18 bases between them. The CDR3 nucleotides are TGTGCCAGCAGTTCATCACAGGTGATGGACGCTGAAGCTTTCTTT. Protein product: CASSSSQVMDAEAFF. Full variable domain (rest looked up from reference TRBV28 and TRBJ1-1): DVKVTQSSRYLVKRTGEKVFLECVQDMDHENMFWYRQDPGLGLRLIYFSYDVKMKEKGDIPEGYSVSREKKERFSLILESASTNQTSMYLCASSSSQVMDAEAFFGQGTRLTVV.

The sample holds many counts of this clonotype. The chain combines TRBV2 with TRBJ2-2; no firm D call. There are 13 residues in the CDR3. Per germline, CDR1 SNHLY and CDR2 FYNNEI. Trimming took 7 bases from V and 6 from J, leaving 12 bases between them. CDR3 nucleotides: TGTGCCAGCAACCGGGCCCAATCCGGGGAGCTGTTTTTT. Protein product: CASNRAQSGELFF.

Only one count was recorded for this clonotype. The rearrangement joins TRBV7-9 to TRBJ1-3; no definite D call. Germline V gene sequence: CDR1 SEHNR, CDR2 FQNEAQ (reference sequence). The V and J ends lost 5 bases and 4 bases respectively, with 12 bases between them. The CDR3 contains 14 residues. CDR3 bases: TGTGCCAGCAGCCTCGGCGGAGGAGGAAACACCATATATTTT. Translated, it gives CASSLGGGGNTIYF.

This clonotype has a count of ten or more. The chain employs TRBV19 and TRBJ2-5, with 7 bases fitting TRBD2. Germline V gives CDR1 LNHDA, CDR2 SQIVND (reference sequence). The V gene end was trimmed by 7 bases and the J gene end by 2 bases; junction bases not matched to a gene: 4. The CDR3 extends over 13 amino acids. CDR3 sequence (DNA): TGTGCCAGTATGGGAGGGCTGCAAGAGACCCAGTACTTC. This gives the protein CASMGGLQETQYF. Full variable domain (rest looked up from reference TRBV19 and TRBJ2-5): DGGITQSPKYLFRKEGQNVTLSCEQNLNHDAMYWYRQDPGQGLRLIYYSQIVNDFQKGDIAEGYSVSREKKESFPLTVTSAQKNPTAFYLCASMGGLQETQYFGPGTRLLVL.

The chain has TRBV7-9 and TRBJ2-4, with TRBD2 identical over 9 bases. The CDR3 sequence is 14 residues long. Germline V gene lookup returns CDR1 SEHNR and CDR2 FQNEAQ (reference sequence). V shed 5 bases, J shed 6 bases, and the junction held 5 bases outside the gene matches. CDR3 protein: CASSPSGALNIQYF. The DNA of the CDR3 is TGTGCCAGCAGCCCTAGCGGGGCATTAAACATTCAGTACTTC.

In regard to this clonotype: A much larger clone lies one base from this, so it may be a read error. This likely comes from a read error, as the CDR3 has no conserved phenylalanine or tryptophan at its end. This sequence joins TRBV6-2 or TRBV6-3 and TRBJ1-1, with a tentative D call TRBD1 (5 bases). Germline assignment: CDR1 MNHEY and CDR2 SVGEGT. V was pared by 7 bases and J by 3 bases, with 18 bases between. The length of the CDR3 is 15 residues. CDR3 in DNA: TGTGCCAGCATCAACCCGAGGGGCCGGGACACTGAAGCTTTCTCT. It specifies CASINPRGRDTEAFS.

The J gene is TRBJ1-1, the V gene TRBV30; no reliable D call. Germline loops: CDR1 GTSNPN, CDR2 SVGIG (reference sequence). This CDR3 has 13 amino acids. Trimming took off 4 bases at V and 6 bases at J, with 15 bases between the two ends. CDR3 protein: CAWKGSNSPEAFF. For the CDR3, the DNA is TGTGCCTGGAAGGGATCGAACTCCCCTGAAGCTTTCTTT.

This clonotype has a handful of counts. The V gene is TRBV30, the J gene TRBJ2-5, with 12 nucleotides matching TRBD2. Germline V CDR1 and CDR2: GTSNPN, SVGIG (reference sequence). The CDR3 loop spans 17 amino acids. V lost 2 bases to trimming and J lost 7 bases; unmatched junction nucleotides: 14. The CDR3 DNA reads as TGTGCCTGGAGTCCTCCCTCTACTAGCGGGAGGTCTGGGACCCAGTACTTC. This encodes CAWSPPSTSGRSGTQYF.

CDR3 sequence reads: CANLGLAGRNEQFF. The CDR3 DNA sequence: TGTGCCAACCTGGGACTAGCGGGAAGGAATGAGCAGTTCTTC. V and J are TRBV2 and TRBJ2-1; 13 nucleotides align to TRBD2. V lost 10 bases and J lost 7; bases outside the gene matches: 7. Germline CDR1 is SNHLY and CDR2 is FYNNEI. This CDR3 is 14 amino acids long.

This clonotype was detected many times. The chain joins TRBV3-1 to TRBJ1-4; D unclear. V lost 1 base and J 13 bases, leaving 10 bases between the germline ends. The CDR3 is made up of 12 amino acids. The germline CDR1 and CDR2 sequences are LGHDT and YNNKEL (reference sequence). Here the CDR3 reads CASSQVSPGLFF. The CDR3 nucleotides read TGTGCCAGCAGCCAAGTATCACCGGGACTGTTTTTT.

The V gene is TRBV6-2 or TRBV6-3, the J gene TRBJ2-1; 10 bases match TRBD2. The germline V gene encodes CDR1 MNHEY and CDR2 SVGEGT. V lost 5 bases and J lost 10; bases outside the gene matches: 14. The CDR3 loop spans 16 amino acids. CDR3 bases: TGTGCCAGCAGTGAAGCGAAAAGCGGGAGGGCTTGGGAGCAGTTCTTC. Encoded protein: CASSEAKSGRAWEQFF.

In its sample, this clonotype was seen many times. CDR3 residues: CASSFLLTDRIGNQPQHF. For the CDR3, the DNA is TGTGCCAGCAGTTTTTTGTTGACAGACCGAATTGGCAATCAGCCCCAGCATTTT. The chain employs TRBV12-3 or TRBV12-4 and TRBJ1-5; a possible D gene is TRBD1 (5 bases). Trimming stripped 3 bases from V and 2 bases from J, with 20 bases between. The CDR3 is 18 residues long.

This clonotype has a count of ten or more. This chain uses TRBV24-1 with TRBJ2-7, with 8 bases aligning to TRBD1. Germline V gene lookup returns CDR1 KGHDR and CDR2 SFDVKD. This CDR3 is 16 amino acids long. The V and J ends lost 4 bases and 7 bases, in that order; junction bases with no gene match: 14. The CDR3 DNA follows: TGTGCCACCAGTGAAGGTGGACAGGGAGATTGGGAGGAGCAGTACTTC. This gives the protein CATSEGGQGDWEEQYF.